What follows are 6 T cell receptor beta chains derived from one specimen sequenced in a study of cytomegalovirus exposure and HLA in healthy donors. It was with 60 Vbeta and 13 Jbeta primers that the PCR ran. Produced via immunoSEQ multiplex PCR; TCRdb's table is partial and in-frame only. Here the sample spans 130,000 or so clones, more than 65% being singletons. Sequencing used PBMCs. All receptors come from a young man in good health and CMV-seronegative.

Only a few counts were recorded for this clone. The chain combines TRBV6-4 with TRBJ2-1; 10 nucleotides agree with TRBD2. J was trimmed by 5 bases and V by 3 bases; bases with no gene match: 4. Germline CDR1 MRHNA, CDR2 SNTAGT. This CDR3 spans 15 amino acids. In nucleotides, the CDR3 is TGTGCCAGCAGTGAGATAGCGGGGGGACACAATGAGCAGTTCTTC. Amino acid sequence: CASSEIAGGHNEQFF.

CDR3 protein: CASSLLTGPTYTF. The CDR3 region has the DNA TGTGCCAGCAGCCTCCTGACAGGACCTACGTACACCTTC. The chain uses TRBV7-9 and TRBJ1-2, with D perhaps matching TRBD1 (6 bases). The germline V gene encodes CDR1 SEHNR and CDR2 FQNEAQ (reference sequence). This CDR3 is 13 amino acids long. V lost 5 bases and J 11 bases, leaving 18 bases between the germline ends.

This rearrangement joins TRBV7-6 to TRBJ1-2; TRBD1 aligns across 9 bases. The CDR3 length is 15 residues. With V trimmed by 2 bases and J by 6 bases, 7 bases remained unmatched. Germline V gene lookup returns CDR1 SGHVS and CDR2 FNYEAQ. The DNA for the CDR3 is TGTGCCAGCAGCTTATGGGTACAGGGGGCGGATGGCTACACCTTC. It codes for CASSLWVQGADGYTF.

The gene calls are TRBV2 and TRBJ2-1, with 8 bases identical to TRBD2. J gave up 8 bases and V 2 bases, and 5 bases lay outside the gene matches. Germline V CDR1 and CDR2: SNHLY, FYNNEI. The CDR3 runs to 14 residues. CDR3 residues: CASSEYGRVDEQFF. In DNA form, the CDR3 reads TGTGCCAGCAGTGAATACGGGAGGGTGGATGAGCAGTTCTTC.

The chain joins TRBV5-1 to TRBJ2-7; 8 nucleotides line up with TRBD1. Germline CDR1 SGHRS, CDR2 YFSETQ. There are 14 residues in the CDR3. The V and J ends lost 5 bases and 4 bases, in that order; junction bases with no gene match: 8. The CDR3 region has the DNA TGCGCCAGCAGACCCAGGCAGGGGGCTTACGAGCAGTACTTC. Translating gives CASRPRQGAYEQYF.

The rearrangement joins TRBV5-8 to TRBJ1-1; D remains unclear. V lost 0 bases to trimming and J lost 1 base, with 7 bases between them. Germline CDR1 reads SGHTS; CDR2 reads YDEGEE. The length of the CDR3 is 14 residues. The CDR3 nucleotides are TGTGCCAGCAGCTTGGAGGGAGGGAACACTGAAGCTTTCTTT. Protein sequence: CASSLEGGNTEAFF.